The 13 T cell receptor beta chains in this list originate from one sample, sequenced in a study of shared clonotypes between healthy human individuals. It was CD45RO-negative cells, positively selected for CCR7, that made up naive CD8 cells, with terminally differentiated effector memory CD45RA+ cells excluded. Measured with immunoSEQ multiplex PCR; TCRdb has only the in-frame clones, and not every one. The sample lists 2 million to 2.5 million clones, about 95% seen once, with approximately 1.2% in the top ten. Sample: naive CD8+ T cells sorted from blood. These receptors all stem from a man aged 18 to 30 in good health.

This clone was seen more than once but under ten times. Other DNA sequences from this sample encode an identical CDR3 as well. This chain uses TRBV29-1 with TRBJ1-2; a weak D match, TRBD1 (5 bases). Germline V gives CDR1 SQVTM, CDR2 ANQGSEA. There are 13 residues in the CDR3. V dropped 4 bases and J dropped 3 bases, with 12 bases sitting between them. CDR3 bases: TGCAGCGTTGGAACCGGCAGGGACTATGGCTACACCTTC. Protein sequence: CSVGTGRDYGYTF.

The chain links TRBV15 to TRBJ2-2; maybe TRBD1 (5 bases). The CDR3 totals 18 residues. The V end lost 0 bases, the J end lost 5 bases, and 19 bases lay between the germline ends. The V gene's germline CDR1 is LNHNV and CDR2 YYDKDF (reference sequence). CDR3 nucleotide sequence: TGTGCCACCAGCAGAGAACCCAGGGTACTTGGAAGGACCGGGGAGCTGTTTTTT. It is translated as CATSREPRVLGRTGELFF. The full variable domain, completed using reference TRBV15 and TRBJ2-2, is DAMVIQNPRYQVTQFGKPVTLSCSQTLNHNVMYWYQQKSSQAPKLLFHYYDKDFNNEADTPDNFQSRRPNTSFCFLDIRSPGLGDTAMYLCATSREPRVLGRTGELFFGEGSRLTVL.

Comment on this clone: Other nucleotide sequences from this sample produce the same CDR3. The V gene is TRBV4-1, the J gene TRBJ2-7, with 10 bases aligning to TRBD2. This CDR3 is built from 15 residues. Germline V gene data show CDR1 as MGHRA and CDR2 as YSYEKL. V dropped 2 bases and J dropped 3; count of bases not matched to a gene: 4. Here the CDR3 DNA reads TGCGCCAGCAGCCAACTAGCGGGAGCTGACTACGAGCAGTACTTC. This sequence encodes CASSQLAGADYEQYF.

This chain joins TRBV7-6 and TRBJ2-1; 7 bases are shared with TRBD1. CDR3 size: 15 residues. CDR1 is SGHVS, CDR2 FNYEAQ, per germline. The V gene end was trimmed by 1 base and the J gene end by 7 bases; junction bases not matched to a gene: 7. In DNA, the CDR3 is TGTGCCAGCAGCTTAGGTCAGGGGGATGGGAATGAGCAGTTCTTC. Its translation: CASSLGQGDGNEQFF.

The chain has TRBV28 and TRBJ2-2; D is undetermined. V shed 1 base and J shed 0 bases, with 9 bases lying between them. There are 16 residues in the CDR3. Per germline, CDR1 MDHEN and CDR2 SYDVKM. CDR3 nucleotide sequence: TGTGCCAGCAGTTTATTGCTACCGGCGAACACCGGGGAGCTGTTTTTT. Translation gives CASSLLLPANTGELFF. The whole variable domain, filled in from reference TRBV28 and TRBJ2-2, reads DVKVTQSSRYLVKRTGEKVFLECVQDMDHENMFWYRQDPGLGLRLIYFSYDVKMKEKGDIPEGYSVSREKKERFSLILESASTNQTSMYLCASSLLLPANTGELFFGEGSRLTVL.

This chain links TRBV7-6 with TRBJ2-6, with TRBD1 identical over 7 bases. Trimming removed 5 bases from V and 0 bases from J; junction bases left unmatched: 7. This CDR3 has 17 amino acids. Per the germline V gene, CDR1 is SGHVS and CDR2 is FNYEAQ. The CDR3 DNA sequence: TGTGCCAGCAGCCCAGAGGGGGCAGCCTCTGGGGCCAACGTCCTGACTTTC. It encodes CASSPEGAASGANVLTF.

The V and J genes are TRBV4-3 and TRBJ2-1, with 13 positions matching TRBD2. Germline CDR1 LGHNA, CDR2 YSLEER. The CDR3 length is 18 residues. With 2 bases clipped from V and 5 bases from J, the junction kept 9 bases outside the gene matches. CDR3 DNA sequence: TGCGCCAGCAGCCAACCTGGACTAGCGGGAGTATCCCACAATGAGCAGTTCTTC. Residues: CASSQPGLAGVSHNEQFF.

The chain couples TRBV5-1 to TRBJ2-7, with 7 bases matching TRBD2. Germline CDR1 reads SGHRS; CDR2 reads YFSETQ. The V gene end was trimmed by 4 bases and the J gene end by 2 bases; junction bases not matched to a gene: 12. The CDR3 has 16 amino acids. In nucleotides, the CDR3 is TGCGCCAGCAGCGAACATCGACTAGCCGATGCCTACGAGCAGTACTTC. Its protein is CASSEHRLADAYEQYF.

This chain connects TRBV12-5 to TRBJ2-3; D is possibly TRBD2 (7 bases). Trimming took off 2 bases at V and 2 bases at J, with 23 bases between the two ends. The CDR3 loop spans 19 amino acids. Germline values: CDR1 LGHNT, CDR2 FRNRAP. CDR3 loop: CASGLPTGIAAGITDTQYF. Written as DNA, the CDR3 is TGTGCTAGTGGTTTGCCAACAGGGATAGCAGCGGGGATCACAGATACGCAGTATTTT.

The gene calls are TRBV4-2 and TRBJ2-7; 10 bases map to TRBD1. The trim removed 3 bases at V and 4 bases at J, leaving 6 bases unmatched. The germline V gene encodes CDR1 LGHNA and CDR2 YNFKEQ. The CDR3 covers 15 residues. CDR3 protein: CASSHSRDRGYEQYF. The CDR3 DNA reads as TGTGCCAGCAGCCATTCCCGGGACAGGGGTTACGAGCAGTACTTC.

V gene TRBV11-2 combines with J gene TRBJ2-7; D call uncertain. Germline V gene lookup returns CDR1 SGHAT and CDR2 FQNNGV. The CDR3 loop spans 13 amino acids. V was trimmed by 2 bases and J by 6 bases, leaving 11 bases between them. The CDR3 DNA is TGTGCCAGCAGCTTATTTGACCACCGCGAGCAGTACTTC. Its protein product is CASSLFDHREQYF.

A single count supports this clone. V gene TRBV5-1 combines with J gene TRBJ2-5, with 11 bases lining up with TRBD2. Losses at the gene ends were 5 bases for V and 5 bases for J; bases not matched to a gene: 8. Germline V gene data show CDR1 as SGHRS and CDR2 as YFSETQ. CDR3 length: 15 residues. The CDR3 is CASRSTSGSGETQYF. The CDR3 nucleotides read TGCGCCAGCAGATCTACTAGCGGGAGCGGGGAGACCCAGTACTTC.

Here the CDR3 DNA reads TGCGCCAGCAGCTTGGCGGAGGGGGTAAACACTGAAGCTTTCTTT. This codes for CASSLAEGVNTEAFF. The rearrangement joins TRBV5-1 to TRBJ1-1; the D gene is possibly TRBD1 (6 bases). CDR3 length equals 15 residues. The germline V gene has CDR1 SGHRS and CDR2 YFSETQ. V was clipped by 0 bases and J by 2 bases, with 11 bases between them. Drawing the rest from reference TRBV5-1 and TRBJ1-1, the complete variable domain is KAGVTQTPRYLIKTRGQQVTLSCSPISGHRSVSWYQQTPGQGLQFLFEYFSETQRNKGNFPGRFSGRQFSNSRSEMNVSTLELGDSALYLCASSLAEGVNTEAFFGQGTRLTVV.